A selection of T cell receptor beta chains follows, all from one sample in a study of cytomegalovirus exposure and HLA in healthy donors. Produced via immunoSEQ multiplex PCR; TCRdb's table is partial and in-frame only. The table has about 180,000 clones, more than 75% seen once. Material for sequencing was PBMCs. The receptors originated from a woman aged 25 to 39 in good health and CMV-seronegative. CDR3s include the opening cysteine and the closing phenylalanine or tryptophan.

V gene	J gene	CDR3 protein
TRBV5-6	TRBJ2-3	CASSGRLAGVTDTQYF
TRBV6-5	TRBJ2-7	CASSTPGQGLYEQYF
TRBV18	TRBJ2-5	CASSPGTSGQETQYF
TRBV7-7	TRBJ2-5	CASSTGVGETQYF
TRBV6-5	TRBJ2-1	CASRPGTGVNNEQFF
TRBV25-1	TRBJ1-6	CASSAGSYNSPLHF
TRBV15	TRBJ1-1	CATSREEDTEAFF
TRBV4-1	TRBJ1-4	CASSPGTGALLNEKLFF
TRBV6-1	TRBJ1-5	CASNRSLQPQHF
TRBV7-9	TRBJ1-1	CASSFVQGATEAFF
TRBV5-6	TRBJ2-3	CASSLTSGGSTDTQYF
TRBV6-5	TRBJ2-7	CASSYGGGRYEQYF
TRBV29-1	TRBJ2-2	CSVTNLGELFF